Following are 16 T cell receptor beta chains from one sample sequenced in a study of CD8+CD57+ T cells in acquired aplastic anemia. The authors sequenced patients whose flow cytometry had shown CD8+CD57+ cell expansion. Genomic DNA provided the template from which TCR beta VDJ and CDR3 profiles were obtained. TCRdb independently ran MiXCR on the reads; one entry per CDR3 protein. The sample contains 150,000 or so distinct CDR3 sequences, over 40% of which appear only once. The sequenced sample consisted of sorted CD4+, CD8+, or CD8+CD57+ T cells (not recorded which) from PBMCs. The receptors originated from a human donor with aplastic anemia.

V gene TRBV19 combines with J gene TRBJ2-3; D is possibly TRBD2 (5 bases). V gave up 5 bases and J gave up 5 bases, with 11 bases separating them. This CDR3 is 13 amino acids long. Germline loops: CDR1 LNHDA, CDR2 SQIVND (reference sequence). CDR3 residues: CASSPGVGDTQYF. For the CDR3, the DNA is TGTGCCAGTAGTCCCGGGGTCGGAGATACGCAGTATTTT.

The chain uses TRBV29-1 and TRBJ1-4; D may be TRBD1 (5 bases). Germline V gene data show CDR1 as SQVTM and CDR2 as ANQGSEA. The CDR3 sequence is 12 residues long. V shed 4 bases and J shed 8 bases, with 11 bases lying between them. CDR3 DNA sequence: TGCAGCGTTGCCAGGGCGGGGGAAAAACTGTTTTTT. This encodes CSVARAGEKLFF.

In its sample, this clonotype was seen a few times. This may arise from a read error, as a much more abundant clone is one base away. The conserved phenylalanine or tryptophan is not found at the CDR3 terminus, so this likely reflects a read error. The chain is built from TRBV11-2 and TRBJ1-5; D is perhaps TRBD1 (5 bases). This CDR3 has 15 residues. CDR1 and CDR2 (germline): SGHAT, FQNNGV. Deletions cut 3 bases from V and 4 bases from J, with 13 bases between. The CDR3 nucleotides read TGTGCCAGCAGCTTGGGGCTTTCGGGGAATCAGCCCCAGCATTCT. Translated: CASSLGLSGNQPQHS.

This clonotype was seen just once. The CDR3 coding sequence is TGTGCCACCAGCAGAGACAGGGGAGGGGACACTGAAGCTTTCTTT. Translation gives CATSRDRGGDTEAFF. The chain has TRBV15 and TRBJ1-1; D possibly corresponds to TRBD1 (6 bases). The CDR3 has 15 residues. Trimming left V 0 bases short and J 3 bases short, with 11 bases between. The germline V gene encodes CDR1 LNHNV and CDR2 YYDKDF (reference sequence).

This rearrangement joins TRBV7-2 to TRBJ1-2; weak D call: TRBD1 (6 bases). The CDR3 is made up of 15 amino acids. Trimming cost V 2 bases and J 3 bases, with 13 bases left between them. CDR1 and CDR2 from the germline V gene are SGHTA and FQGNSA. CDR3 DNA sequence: TGTGCCAGCAGCTTAAGCGGGGGCGTCGACTATGGCTACACCTTC. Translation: CASSLSGGVDYGYTF.

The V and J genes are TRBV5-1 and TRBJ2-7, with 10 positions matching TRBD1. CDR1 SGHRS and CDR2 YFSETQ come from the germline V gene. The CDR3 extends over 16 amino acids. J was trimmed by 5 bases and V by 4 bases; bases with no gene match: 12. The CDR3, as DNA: TGCGCCAGCAGCCCGTCTGCTGGACAGGGGGTAAACGAGCAGTACTTC. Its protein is CASSPSAGQGVNEQYF.

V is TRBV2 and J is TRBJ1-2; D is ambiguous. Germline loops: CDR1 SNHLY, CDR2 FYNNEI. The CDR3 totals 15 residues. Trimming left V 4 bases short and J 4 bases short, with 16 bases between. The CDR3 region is CASSVAGGLGYGYTF. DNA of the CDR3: TGTGCCAGCAGTGTGGCGGGAGGGCTTGGCTATGGCTACACCTTC.

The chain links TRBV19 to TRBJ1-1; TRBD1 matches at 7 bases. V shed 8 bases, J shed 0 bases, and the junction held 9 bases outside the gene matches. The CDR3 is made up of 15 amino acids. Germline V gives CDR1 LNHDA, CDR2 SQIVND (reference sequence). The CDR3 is CASSPGQSMNTEAFF. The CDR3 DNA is TGTGCCAGTTCCCCGGGACAGTCGATGAACACTGAAGCTTTCTTT.

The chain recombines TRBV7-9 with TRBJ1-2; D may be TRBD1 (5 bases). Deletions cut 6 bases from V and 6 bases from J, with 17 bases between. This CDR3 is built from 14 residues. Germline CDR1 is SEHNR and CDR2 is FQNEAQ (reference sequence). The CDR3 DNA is TGTGCCAGCAGTCCTAATCACAGGATGGATGGCTACACCTTC. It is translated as CASSPNHRMDGYTF.

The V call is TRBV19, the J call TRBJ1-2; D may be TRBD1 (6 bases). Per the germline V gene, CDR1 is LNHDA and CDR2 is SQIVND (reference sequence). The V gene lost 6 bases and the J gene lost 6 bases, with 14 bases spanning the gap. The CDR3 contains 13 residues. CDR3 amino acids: CASRTQGEHGYTF. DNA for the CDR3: TGTGCCAGTAGGACACAGGGAGAACATGGCTACACCTTC.

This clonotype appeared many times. This CDR3 reads CASSLLTEPNEKLFF. The CDR3 coding sequence is TGTGCCAGCAGCTTATTGACAGAACCTAATGAAAAACTGTTTTTT. The chain links TRBV7-6 to TRBJ1-4, with D possibly TRBD1 on 5 matching bases. CDR3 length equals 15 residues. Germline CDR1 and CDR2: SGHVS and FNYEAQ. Trimming removed 2 bases from V and 3 bases from J, with 10 bases in between.

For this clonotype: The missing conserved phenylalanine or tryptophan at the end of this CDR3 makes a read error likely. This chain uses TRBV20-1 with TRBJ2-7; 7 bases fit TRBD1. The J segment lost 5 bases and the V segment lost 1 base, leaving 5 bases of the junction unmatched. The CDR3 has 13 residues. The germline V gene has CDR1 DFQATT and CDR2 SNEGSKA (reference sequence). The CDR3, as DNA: TGCAGTGCTAGAGCGGACAGGCCCCACGAGCAGTACCTC. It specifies CSARADRPHEQYL.

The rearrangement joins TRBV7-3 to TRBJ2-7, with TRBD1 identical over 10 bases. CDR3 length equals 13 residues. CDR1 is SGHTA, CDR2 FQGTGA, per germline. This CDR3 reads CTSSPGTGDEQYV. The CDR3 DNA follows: TGTACCAGCAGCCCCGGGACAGGGGACGAGCAGTACGTC.

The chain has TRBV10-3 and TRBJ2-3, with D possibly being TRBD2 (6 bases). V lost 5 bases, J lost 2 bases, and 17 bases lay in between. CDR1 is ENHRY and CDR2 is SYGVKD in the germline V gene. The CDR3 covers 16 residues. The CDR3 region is CAISKQSGLNTDTQYF. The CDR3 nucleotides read TGTGCCATCAGTAAACAATCGGGACTCAACACAGATACGCAGTATTTT.

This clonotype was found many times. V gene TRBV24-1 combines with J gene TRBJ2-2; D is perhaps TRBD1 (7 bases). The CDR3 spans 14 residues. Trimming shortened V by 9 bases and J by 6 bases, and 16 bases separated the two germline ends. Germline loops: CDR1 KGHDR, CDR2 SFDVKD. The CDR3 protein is CATRSPRGAGELFF. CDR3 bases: TGTGCCACCCGATCCCCCAGGGGGGCCGGGGAGCTGTTTTTT.

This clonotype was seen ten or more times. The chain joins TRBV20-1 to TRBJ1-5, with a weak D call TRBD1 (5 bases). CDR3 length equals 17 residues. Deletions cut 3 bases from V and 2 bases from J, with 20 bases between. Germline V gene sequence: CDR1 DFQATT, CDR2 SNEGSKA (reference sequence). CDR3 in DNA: TGCAGTGCTAGGCCGGCAGGGTCCTCCATGGGCAATCAGCCCCAGCATTTT. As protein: CSARPAGSSMGNQPQHF.